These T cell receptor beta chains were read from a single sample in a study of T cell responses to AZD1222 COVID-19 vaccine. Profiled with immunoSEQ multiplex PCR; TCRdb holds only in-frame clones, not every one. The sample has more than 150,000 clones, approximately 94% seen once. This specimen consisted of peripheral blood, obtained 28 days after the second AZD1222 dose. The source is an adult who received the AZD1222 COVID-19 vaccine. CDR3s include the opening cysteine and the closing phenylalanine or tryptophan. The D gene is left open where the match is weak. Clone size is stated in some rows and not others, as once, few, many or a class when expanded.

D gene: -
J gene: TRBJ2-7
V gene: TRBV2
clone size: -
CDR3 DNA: TGTGCCAGCATGCAGGGGGGTTACTACGAGCAGTACTTC
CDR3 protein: CASMQGGYYEQYF

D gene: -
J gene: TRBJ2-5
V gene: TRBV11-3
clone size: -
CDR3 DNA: TGTGCCAGCAGCCGGGGGGCATCCAGGACCCAGGAGACCCAGTACTTC
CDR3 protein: CASSRGASRTQETQYF

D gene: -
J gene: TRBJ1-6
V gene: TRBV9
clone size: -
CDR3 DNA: TGTGCCAGCAGCCCAAATGTGGGGGTGGGCAATTCACCCCTCCACTTT
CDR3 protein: CASSPNVGVGNSPLHF

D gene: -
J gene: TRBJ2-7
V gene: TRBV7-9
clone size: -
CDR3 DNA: TGTGCCAGCAGCCCCGTGGGCTCCTACGAGCAGTACTTC
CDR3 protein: CASSPVGSYEQYF

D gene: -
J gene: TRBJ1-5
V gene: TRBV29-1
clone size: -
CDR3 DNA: TGCAGCGCTGGGGCGAGCAATCAGCCCCAGCATTTT
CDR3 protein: CSAGASNQPQHF

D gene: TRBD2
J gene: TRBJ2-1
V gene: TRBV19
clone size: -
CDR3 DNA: TGTGCCAGTAGTATGACCCGACCAGGGGCTAGCGGGAGGAGTAGCTCCTACAATGAGCAGTTCTTC
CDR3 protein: CASSMTRPGASGRSSSYNEQFF

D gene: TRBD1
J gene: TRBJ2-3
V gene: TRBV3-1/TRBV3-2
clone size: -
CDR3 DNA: TGTGCCAGCAGCCAAGGGGACAGGACGCAGTATTTT
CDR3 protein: CASSQGDRTQYF

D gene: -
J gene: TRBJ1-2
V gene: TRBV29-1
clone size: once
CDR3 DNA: TGCAGCGTTGAGATTCACTATGGCTACACCTTC
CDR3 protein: CSVEIHYGYTF

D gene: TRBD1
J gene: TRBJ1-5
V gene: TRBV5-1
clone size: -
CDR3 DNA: TGCGCCAGCAGCCCGGGTGACAGGGGTTATCAGCCCCAGCATTTT
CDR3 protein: CASSPGDRGYQPQHF

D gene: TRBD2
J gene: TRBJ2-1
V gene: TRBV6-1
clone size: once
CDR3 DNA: TGTGCCAGCAGTGAAGCAAGTCTACTAGCGGGACACAATGAGCAGTTCTTC
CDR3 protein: CASSEASLLAGHNEQFF

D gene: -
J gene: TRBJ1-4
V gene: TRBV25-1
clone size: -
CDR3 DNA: TGTGCCAGCAGTGAATGGGGACGGTCGGACCTAGTGTTTTTT
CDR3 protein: CASSEWGRSDLVFF

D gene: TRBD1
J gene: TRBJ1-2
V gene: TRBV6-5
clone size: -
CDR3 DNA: TGTGCCAGCACCCGGACAGGGGTAAACTATGGCTACACCTTC
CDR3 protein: CASTRTGVNYGYTF

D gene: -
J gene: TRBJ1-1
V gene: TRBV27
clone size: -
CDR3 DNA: TGTGCCAGCAGTTTTGAGGGTAAAAGGACTGAAGCTTTCTTT
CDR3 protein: CASSFEGKRTEAFF

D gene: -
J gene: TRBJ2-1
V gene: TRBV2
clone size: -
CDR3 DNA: TGTGCCAGCAGTGCAGAGACAGAATATGAGCAGTTCTTC
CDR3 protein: CASSAETEYEQFF

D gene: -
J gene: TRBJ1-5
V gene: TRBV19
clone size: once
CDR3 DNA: TGTGCCAGTACCCCCGGGTGGGGAGGGGAAGGACAGCCCCAGCATTTT
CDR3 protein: CASTPGWGGEGQPQHF

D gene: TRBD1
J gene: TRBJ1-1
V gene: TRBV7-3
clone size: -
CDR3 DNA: TGTGCCAGCAGCTTATCAGGGGGTGGGACTGAAGCTTTCTTT
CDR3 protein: CASSLSGGGTEAFF

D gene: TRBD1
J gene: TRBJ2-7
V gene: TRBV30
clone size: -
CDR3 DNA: TGTGCCTGGAGTGTAAACCGGGACAGGGGTCACGAGCAGTACTTC
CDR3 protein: CAWSVNRDRGHEQYF

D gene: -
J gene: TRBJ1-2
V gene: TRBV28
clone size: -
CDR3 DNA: TGTGCCAGCAGTTTGGCCTTCTATGGCTACACCTTC
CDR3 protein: CASSLAFYGYTF